Each of the 14 T cell receptor beta chains below was sequenced from the same sample in a study of metastatic and nonmetastatic thyroid tumors. Nobody among the patients had been given any treatment before thyroid surgery. TCRdb reprocessed the PCR reads using MiXCR. The sample has almost 85,000 clones, around 12% seen once; the top ten hold more than 7%. The source material was tumor tissue. The source of these receptors is a female donor with papillary thyroid cancer or a benign thyroid nodule (not recorded which). Some clones in this sample may be carry-over from other donors' samples.

As concerns this clone: A much larger clone lies one base from this, so it may be a read error. The rearrangement joins TRBV20-1 to TRBJ2-1, with D perhaps TRBD2 (6 bases). The CDR3 contains 14 residues. Germline lookup yields CDR1 DFQATT and CDR2 SNEGSKA (reference sequence). Trimming took 4 bases from V and 6 from J, leaving 16 bases between them. The CDR3 is CSATPSALPNEQFF. The CDR3 nucleotides read TGCAGTGCTACTCCTAGCGCCTTACCCAATGAGCAGTTCTTC.

Concerning this clone: A read error may account for a junction end that differs from germline. Within the sample, other DNA sequences also encode this same CDR3. The rearrangement links TRBV4-2 to TRBJ2-3; 8 positions agree with TRBD2. The length of the CDR3 is 17 residues. Looked up from germline, CDR1 is LGHNA and CDR2 is YNFKEQ. The CDR3 loop is CASSQDSAGGGTDTQYF. CDR3 nucleotide sequence: TGTGCCAGCAGCCAAGATTCGGCGGGAGGCGGCACAGACACGCAGTATTTT.

This clone was counted many times. The V and J genes are TRBV28 and TRBJ1-4; 7 bases match TRBD1. V dropped 7 bases and J dropped 5; count of bases not matched to a gene: 4. CDR1 is MDHEN, CDR2 SYDVKM, per germline. This CDR3 contains 13 residues. The CDR3 is CASIRGGNEKLFF. CDR3 nucleotides: TGTGCCAGCATCAGGGGGGGAAATGAAAAACTGTTTTTT.

At least ten counts were recorded for this clone. The chain carries TRBV7-6 and TRBJ1-1; D is ambiguous. CDR3 length equals 14 residues. Trimming shortened V by 6 bases and J by 4 bases, and 15 bases separated the two germline ends. The germline V gene has CDR1 SGHVS and CDR2 FNYEAQ. The CDR3 DNA reads as TGTGCCAGCAGTTCGGGGATCGGTGGCACTGAAGCTTTCTTT. Its translation: CASSSGIGGTEAFF.

This clone appeared a single time. The junction shows a germline mismatch at one end, possibly a read error. This sample includes further DNA sequences coding for the same CDR3. The chain uses TRBV9 and TRBJ2-3; D unclear. The CDR3 consists of 14 residues. Per the germline V gene, CDR1 is SGDLS and CDR2 is YYNGEE. The CDR3, as DNA: TGTGCCAGCAGCCCGCGATTGAATACAGATACACAGTATTTT. This encodes CASSPRLNTDTQYF.

This clone has a count of ten or more. The rearrangement joins TRBV2 to TRBJ1-1; the match to TRBD1 covers 8 bases. The CDR3 covers 14 residues. Germline V gene data show CDR1 as SNHLY and CDR2 as FYNNEI. V shed 8 bases, J shed 4 bases, and the junction held 9 bases outside the gene matches. The CDR3 protein is CASLRDRGITEAFF. The CDR3 DNA sequence: TGTGCCAGCCTTAGAGACAGGGGAATCACTGAAGCTTTCTTT.

This clone showed up many times. The chain links TRBV15 to TRBJ1-1; 7 bases agree with TRBD1. Germline V lookup: CDR1 LNHNV, CDR2 YYDKDF (reference sequence). The CDR3 is made up of 16 amino acids. Trimming took 2 bases from V and 8 from J; bases not matched to a gene: 14. CDR3 residues: CATSRSRTGPNDEAFF. In DNA, the CDR3 is TGTGCCACCAGCAGAAGCAGGACAGGCCCGAATGACGAAGCTTTCTTT.

This clone was counted at least ten times. CDR3 loop: CASSLVGSNSPLHF. The CDR3 region has the DNA TGCGCCAGCAGCTTGGTCGGCAGTAATTCACCCCTCCACTTT. The chain uses TRBV5-1 and TRBJ1-6, with unresolved D. Germline CDR1 SGHRS, CDR2 YFSETQ. The CDR3 runs to 14 residues. V lost 0 bases and J lost 6, with 7 bases in between. Looking up the rest from reference TRBV5-1 and TRBJ1-6 gives the full variable domain: KAGVTQTPRYLIKTRGQQVTLSCSPISGHRSVSWYQQTPGQGLQFLFEYFSETQRNKGNFPGRFSGRQFSNSRSEMNVSTLELGDSALYLCASSLVGSNSPLHFGNGTRLTVT.

Many counts were recorded for this clone. CDR3 coding DNA: TGTGCCAGCAGTGAAACACCCAGCTCTGGAAACACCATATATTTT. It specifies CASSETPSSGNTIYF. J is TRBJ1-3 and V is TRBV6-1; no clear D gene. Looked up from germline, CDR1 is MNHNS and CDR2 is SASEGT. The CDR3 runs 15 residues. The V end was cut by 2 bases, the J end by 0 bases, with 8 bases between.

Points on this clone: Given a much more abundant clone one base away, this may be a read error. The J gene is TRBJ2-2, the V gene TRBV19, with 7 bases fitting TRBD1. V lost 4 bases, J lost 5 bases, and 7 bases stayed unmatched. The CDR3 extends over 15 amino acids. Germline CDR1 and CDR2: LNHDA and SQIVND (reference sequence). The CDR3 region is CASSREGGETGELFF. The CDR3 DNA reads as TGTGCCAGTAGTAGGGAAGGGGGCGAAACCGGGGAGCTGTTTTTT.

In this sample, this clone turned up many times. The chain is built from TRBV10-3 and TRBJ1-1; TRBD1 might be the D (5 bases). Germline V gene lookup returns CDR1 ENHRY and CDR2 SYGVKD. V dropped 0 bases and J dropped 6 bases, with 8 bases sitting between them. The CDR3 consists of 13 residues. CDR3 loop: CAISESGGAEAFF. The CDR3 DNA reads as TGTGCCATCAGTGAGTCGGGAGGGGCTGAAGCTTTCTTT.

This clone was seen many times. This rearrangement joins TRBV20-1 to TRBJ1-5; D call uncertain. The V end was cut by 0 bases, the J end by 0 bases, with 12 bases between. The length of the CDR3 is 16 residues. The germline V gene has CDR1 DFQATT and CDR2 SNEGSKA (reference sequence). CDR3 residues: CSARDGARFSNQPQHF. The CDR3 DNA is TGCAGTGCTAGAGATGGCGCCAGGTTTAGCAATCAGCCCCAGCATTTT.

This clone was recorded at least ten times. The chain employs TRBV11-2 and TRBJ1-2, with TRBD1 matching over 7 bases. Germline-derived CDR1 and CDR2 are SGHAT and FQNNGV. V trimming: 4 bases; J trimming: 3 bases; junction bases outside the gene matches: 2. The CDR3 is 13 residues long. CDR3 DNA: TGTGCCAGCAGCTCGACAGGGTACTATGGCTACACCTTC. Its translation is CASSSTGYYGYTF.

The sample holds many counts of this clone. J is TRBJ2-1 and V is TRBV5-1; 8 nucleotides agree with TRBD2. The germline V gene has CDR1 SGHRS and CDR2 YFSETQ. V was clipped by 4 bases and J by 8 bases; unmatched bases: 8. CDR3 size: 14 residues. CDR3 in amino acids: CASSRTSGSDEQFF. DNA for the CDR3: TGCGCCAGCAGCCGAACAAGCGGGAGCGATGAGCAGTTCTTC.